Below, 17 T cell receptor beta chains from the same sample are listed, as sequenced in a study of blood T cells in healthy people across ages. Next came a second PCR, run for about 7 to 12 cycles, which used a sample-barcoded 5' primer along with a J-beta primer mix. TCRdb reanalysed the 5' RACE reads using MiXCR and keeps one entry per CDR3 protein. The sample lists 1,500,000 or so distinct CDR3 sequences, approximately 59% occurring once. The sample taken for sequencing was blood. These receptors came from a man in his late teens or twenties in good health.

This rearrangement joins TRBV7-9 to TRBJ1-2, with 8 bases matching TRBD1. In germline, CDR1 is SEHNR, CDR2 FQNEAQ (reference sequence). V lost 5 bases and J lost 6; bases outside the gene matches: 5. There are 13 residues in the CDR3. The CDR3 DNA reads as TGTGCCAGCAGCGCAGGGGGCTCAAATGGCTACACCTTC. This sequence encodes CASSAGGSNGYTF.

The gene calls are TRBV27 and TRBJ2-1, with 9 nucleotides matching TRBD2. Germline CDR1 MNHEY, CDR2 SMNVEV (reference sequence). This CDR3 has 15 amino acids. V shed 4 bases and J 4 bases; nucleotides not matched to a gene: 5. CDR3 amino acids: CASSSGGLAYNEQFF. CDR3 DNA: TGTGCCAGCAGTTCGGGGGGACTAGCTTACAATGAGCAGTTCTTC.

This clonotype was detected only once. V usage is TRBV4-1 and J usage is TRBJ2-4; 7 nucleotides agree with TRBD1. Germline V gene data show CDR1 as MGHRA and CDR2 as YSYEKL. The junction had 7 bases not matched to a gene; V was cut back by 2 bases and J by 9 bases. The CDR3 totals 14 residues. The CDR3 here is CASSQYRGERIQYF. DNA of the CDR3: TGCGCCAGCAGCCAATACAGGGGCGAGCGCATTCAGTACTTC.

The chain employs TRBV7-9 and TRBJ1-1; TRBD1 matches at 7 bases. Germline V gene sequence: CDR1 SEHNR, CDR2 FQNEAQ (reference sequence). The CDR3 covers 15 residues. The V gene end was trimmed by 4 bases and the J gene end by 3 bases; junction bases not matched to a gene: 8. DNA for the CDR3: TGTGCCAGCAGCTACCCGGCAGGGGGAGACACTGAAGCTTTCTTT. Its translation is CASSYPAGGDTEAFF.

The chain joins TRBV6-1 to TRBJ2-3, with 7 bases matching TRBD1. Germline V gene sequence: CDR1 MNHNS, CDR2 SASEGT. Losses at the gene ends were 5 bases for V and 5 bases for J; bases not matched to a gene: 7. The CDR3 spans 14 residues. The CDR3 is CASSPQGERDTQYF. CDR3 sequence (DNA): TGTGCCAGCAGTCCCCAGGGGGAGCGAGATACGCAGTATTTT.

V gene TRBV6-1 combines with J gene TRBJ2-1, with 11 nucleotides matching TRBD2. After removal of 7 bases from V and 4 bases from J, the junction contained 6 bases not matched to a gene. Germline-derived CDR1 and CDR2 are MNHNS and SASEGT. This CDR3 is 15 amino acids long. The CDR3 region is CASMTGTSGYNEQFF. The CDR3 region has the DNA TGTGCCAGCATGACCGGGACTAGCGGATACAATGAGCAGTTCTTC.

CDR3 bases: TGTGCCAGCAGCCAGGAGGGGGGGGACAGGGACACGGATACGCAGTATTTT. Its translation is CASSQEGGDRDTDTQYF. The chain uses TRBV4-2 and TRBJ2-3; 9 bases are a match to TRBD1. V lost 3 bases and J lost 6; bases outside the gene matches: 13. The CDR3 is made up of 17 amino acids. CDR1 LGHNA and CDR2 YNFKEQ come from the germline V gene.

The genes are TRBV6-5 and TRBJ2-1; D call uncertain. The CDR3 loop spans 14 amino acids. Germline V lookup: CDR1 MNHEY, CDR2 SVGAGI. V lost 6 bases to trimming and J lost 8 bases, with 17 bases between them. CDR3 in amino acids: CASRYARDNDEQFF. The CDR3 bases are TGTGCCAGCAGGTACGCCCGAGACAACGATGAGCAGTTCTTC.

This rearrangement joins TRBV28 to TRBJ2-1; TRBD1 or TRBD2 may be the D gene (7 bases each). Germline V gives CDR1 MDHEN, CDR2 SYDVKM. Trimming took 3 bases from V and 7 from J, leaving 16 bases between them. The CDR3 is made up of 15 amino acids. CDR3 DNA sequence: TGTGCCAGCAGTTTGCAGGGGGGGTTTTTAAATGAGCAGTTCTTC. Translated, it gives CASSLQGGFLNEQFF.

DNA for the CDR3: TGTGCCAGCAGGAAAACTAGCGGGTCGGGTAATGAGCAGTTCTTC. This sequence encodes CASRKTSGSGNEQFF. The chain carries TRBV14 and TRBJ2-1; 9 bases map to TRBD2. The germline gives CDR1 SGHDN, CDR2 FVKESK. The V gene end was trimmed by 6 bases and the J gene end by 7 bases; junction bases not matched to a gene: 10. The CDR3 is made up of 15 amino acids.

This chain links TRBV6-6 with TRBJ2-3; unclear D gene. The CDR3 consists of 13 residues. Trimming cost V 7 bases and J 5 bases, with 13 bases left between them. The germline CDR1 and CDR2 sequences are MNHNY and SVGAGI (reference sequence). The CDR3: CASTDPLEDTQYF. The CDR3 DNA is TGTGCCAGCACCGACCCCTTGGAAGATACGCAGTATTTT.

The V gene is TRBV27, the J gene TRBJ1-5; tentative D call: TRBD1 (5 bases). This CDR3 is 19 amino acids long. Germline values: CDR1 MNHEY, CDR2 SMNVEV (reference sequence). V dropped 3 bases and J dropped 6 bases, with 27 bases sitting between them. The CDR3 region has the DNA TGTGCCAGCAGTTTTCTCCAACCGGGCGGGGGAAGTTATGGTCAGCCCCAGCATTTT. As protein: CASSFLQPGGGSYGQPQHF.

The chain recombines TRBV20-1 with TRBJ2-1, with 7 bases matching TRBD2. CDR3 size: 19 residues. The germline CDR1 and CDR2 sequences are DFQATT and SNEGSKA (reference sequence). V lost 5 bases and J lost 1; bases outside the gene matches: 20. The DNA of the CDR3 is TGCAGTGCTGACGACTTGGCGGGAGAACCACCTACGTCCTACAATGAGCAGTTCTTC. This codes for CSADDLAGEPPTSYNEQFF.

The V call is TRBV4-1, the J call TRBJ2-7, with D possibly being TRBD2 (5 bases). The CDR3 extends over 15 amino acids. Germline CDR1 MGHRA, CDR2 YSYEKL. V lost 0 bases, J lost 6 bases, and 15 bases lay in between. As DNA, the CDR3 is TGCGCCAGCAGCCAAGATCGAGCTAGCAACGCCGAGCAGTACTTC. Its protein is CASSQDRASNAEQYF.

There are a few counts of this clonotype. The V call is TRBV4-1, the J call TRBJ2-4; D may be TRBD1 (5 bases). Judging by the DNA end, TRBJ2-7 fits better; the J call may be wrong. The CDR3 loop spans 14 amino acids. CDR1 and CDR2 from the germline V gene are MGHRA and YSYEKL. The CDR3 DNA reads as TGCGCCAGCAGCAACCTTGAATGGGGCCACGAGCAGTACTTC. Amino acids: CASSNLEWGHEQYF.

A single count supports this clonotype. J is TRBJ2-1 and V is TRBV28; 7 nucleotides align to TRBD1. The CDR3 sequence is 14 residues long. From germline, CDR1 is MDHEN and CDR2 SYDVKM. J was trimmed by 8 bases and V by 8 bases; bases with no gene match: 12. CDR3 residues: CASDNQDRADEQFF. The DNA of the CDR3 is TGTGCCAGCGATAACCAAGACAGGGCCGATGAGCAGTTCTTC.

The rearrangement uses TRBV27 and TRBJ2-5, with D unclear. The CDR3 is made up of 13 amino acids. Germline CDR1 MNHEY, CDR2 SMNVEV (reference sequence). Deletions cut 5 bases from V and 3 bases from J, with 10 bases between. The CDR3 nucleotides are TGTGCCAGCAGTCCCGACACAGAAGAGACCCAGTACTTC. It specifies CASSPDTEETQYF.